The clone carrying this TCR beta chain was seen once. The entry originates in a study of blood T cell repertoires in COVID-19. Study overall: Italy, Spain and the United States were the sources of the convalescent and acute COVID-19 samples. Sources were T cells, B-cell-depleted T cells, or PBMCs; the material itself was cDNA or gDNA.

As processed by the authors: Estimation of nucleated cell counts was performed using reference gene primer amplification. Here immunoSEQ multiplex PCR was the method, and the copy in TCRdb shows in-frame clones only, minus some. The V and J calls and clone size are taken from that table; D and trimming were inferred from the DNA. The sample records some 150,000 clones, under 90% being singletons. The CDR3 has 15 residues. Germline V lookup: CDR1 SEHNR, CDR2 FQNEAQ (reference sequence). The ends were cut back, 5 bases at V and 4 bases at J, with 14 bases in the middle. The chain joins TRBV7-9 to TRBJ1-4, with unresolved D. The sequencing sample was made of peripheral blood. This TCR was recovered from a human donor in a cohort sampled during active COVID-19. The DNA of the CDR3 is TGTGCCAGCAGCGGGCCGGGAGGAATTAATGAAAAACTGTTTTTT. This sequence encodes CASSGPGGINEKLFF.